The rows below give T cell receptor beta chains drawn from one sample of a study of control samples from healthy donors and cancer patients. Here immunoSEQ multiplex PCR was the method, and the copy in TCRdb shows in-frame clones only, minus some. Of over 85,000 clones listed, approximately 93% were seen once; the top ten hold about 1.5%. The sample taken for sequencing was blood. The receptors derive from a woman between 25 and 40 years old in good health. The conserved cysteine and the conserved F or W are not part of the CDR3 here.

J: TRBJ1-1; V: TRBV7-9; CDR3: ASSLVEASEAF
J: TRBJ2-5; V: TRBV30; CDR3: AWSLWRGLSETQY
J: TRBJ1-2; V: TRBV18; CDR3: ASSPYEGQGANGYT
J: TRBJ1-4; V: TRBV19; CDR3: ASSIQPNRGLF
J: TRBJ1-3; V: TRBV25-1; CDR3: ASSEYILTVGGGNTIY
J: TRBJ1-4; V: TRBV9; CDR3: ASSARDINEKLF
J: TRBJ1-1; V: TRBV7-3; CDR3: ASSMDRNTEAF
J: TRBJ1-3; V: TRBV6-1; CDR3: ASSEQPGHGFFGNTIY
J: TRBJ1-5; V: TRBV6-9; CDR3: ATTRASSQPQH
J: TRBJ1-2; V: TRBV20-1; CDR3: SASTAGVHGYT
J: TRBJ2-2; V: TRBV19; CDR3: ATRRGLGTGELF
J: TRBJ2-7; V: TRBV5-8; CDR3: ASSFSYEQY
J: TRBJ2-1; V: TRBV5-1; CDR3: ASSLIRDHNNEQF
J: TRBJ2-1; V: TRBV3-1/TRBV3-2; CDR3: ASSQELAGGPFDEQF
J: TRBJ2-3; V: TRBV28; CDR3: ASSLVDTQY
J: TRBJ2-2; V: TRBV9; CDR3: ASSVSGRSTGELF
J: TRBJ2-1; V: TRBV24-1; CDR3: ATSDLPGQGYNEQF
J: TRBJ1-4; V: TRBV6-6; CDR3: ASSAGTGIGKLF
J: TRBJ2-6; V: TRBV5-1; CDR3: ASSLGPGAHSGANVLT
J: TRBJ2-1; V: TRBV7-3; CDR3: ASSRAGSSYNEQF
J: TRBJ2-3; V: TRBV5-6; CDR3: ASSLLAGETPSTDTQY
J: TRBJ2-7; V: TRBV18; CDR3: ASSPPSEVVQY
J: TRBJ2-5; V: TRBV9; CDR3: ASSPSGGGGETQY
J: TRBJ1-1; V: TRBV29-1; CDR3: SVAFRNTEAF
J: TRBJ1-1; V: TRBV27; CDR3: ASSRTGRNTEAF
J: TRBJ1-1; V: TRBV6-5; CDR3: ASSGDGGGEAF
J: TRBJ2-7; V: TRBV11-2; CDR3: ASSSGRIYEQY
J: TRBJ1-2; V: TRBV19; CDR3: ASSHRGQGSNYGYT
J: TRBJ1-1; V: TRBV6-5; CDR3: ASSWTGPLTEAF
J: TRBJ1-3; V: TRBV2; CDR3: ASSEQIGNTIY
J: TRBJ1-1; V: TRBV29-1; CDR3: SVEQGATEAF
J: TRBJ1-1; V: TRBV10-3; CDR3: AISGQGASTEAF
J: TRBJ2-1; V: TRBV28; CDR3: ASSLWTSGTYNEQF
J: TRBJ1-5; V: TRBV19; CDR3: ASSASLTQH
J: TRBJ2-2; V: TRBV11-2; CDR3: ASSQGSNTGELF
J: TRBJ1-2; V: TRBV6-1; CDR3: ASSEVGQGGYGYT
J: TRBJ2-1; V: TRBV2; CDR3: ASKGTSYNEQF
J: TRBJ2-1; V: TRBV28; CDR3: ASSLLWGDPGEQF
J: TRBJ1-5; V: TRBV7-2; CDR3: ASSLRRDQPQH
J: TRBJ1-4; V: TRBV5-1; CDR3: ASSPTGKTNEKLF
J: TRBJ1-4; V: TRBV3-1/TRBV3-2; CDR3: ASSLRTGTNEKLF
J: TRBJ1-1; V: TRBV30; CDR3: AWSRPSGAEAF
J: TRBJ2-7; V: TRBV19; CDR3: ASRVAVGISYEQY
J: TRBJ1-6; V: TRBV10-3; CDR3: AISEDNSPLH
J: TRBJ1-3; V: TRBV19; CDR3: ASSDAGGRTNSGNTIY
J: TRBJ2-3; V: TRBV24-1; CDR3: ATSQGEGTDTQY
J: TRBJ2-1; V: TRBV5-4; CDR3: ASSLDPLAVYNEQF
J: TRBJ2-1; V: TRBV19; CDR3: ASHLSGYNEQF
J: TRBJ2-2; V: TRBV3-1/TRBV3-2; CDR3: ASSRGGGNTGELF
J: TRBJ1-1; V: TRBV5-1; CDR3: ASSRERGANTEAF
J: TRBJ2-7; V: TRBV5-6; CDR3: ASSLATENYEQY
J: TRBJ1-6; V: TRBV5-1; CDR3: ASSLEGGSYNSPLH
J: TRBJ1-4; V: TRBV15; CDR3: ATSRDGGATNEKLF
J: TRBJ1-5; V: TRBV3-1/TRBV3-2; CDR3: ASSPKDRELNQPQH
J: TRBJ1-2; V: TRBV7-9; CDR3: ASSLAGADGYT